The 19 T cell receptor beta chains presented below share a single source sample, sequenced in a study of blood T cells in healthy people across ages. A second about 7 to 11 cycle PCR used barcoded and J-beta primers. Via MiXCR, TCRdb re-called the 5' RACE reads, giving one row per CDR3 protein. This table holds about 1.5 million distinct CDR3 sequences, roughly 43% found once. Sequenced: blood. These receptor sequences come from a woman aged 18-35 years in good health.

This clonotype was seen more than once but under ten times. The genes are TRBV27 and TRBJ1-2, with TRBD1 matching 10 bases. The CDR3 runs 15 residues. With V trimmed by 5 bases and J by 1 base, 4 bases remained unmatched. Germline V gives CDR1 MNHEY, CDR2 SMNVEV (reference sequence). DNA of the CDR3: TGTGCCAGCAGTCCGTGGACAGGGGGTAACTATGGCTACACCTTC. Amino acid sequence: CASSPWTGGNYGYTF.

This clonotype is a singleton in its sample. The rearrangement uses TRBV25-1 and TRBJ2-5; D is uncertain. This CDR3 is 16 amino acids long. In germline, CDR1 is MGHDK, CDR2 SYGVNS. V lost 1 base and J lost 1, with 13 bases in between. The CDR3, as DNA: TGTGCCAGCAGTGAATCGGTTAGCAGTTTCCAAGAGACCCAGTACTTC. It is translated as CASSESVSSFQETQYF.

The CDR3, as DNA: TGTGCCAGCAACCATAGAGGATCACCCCTCCACTTT. This sequence encodes CASNHRGSPLHF. This rearrangement joins TRBV12-3 or TRBV12-4 to TRBJ1-6; no clear D gene. The CDR3 is 12 amino acids. Trimming took off 7 bases at V and 10 bases at J, with 11 bases between the two ends.

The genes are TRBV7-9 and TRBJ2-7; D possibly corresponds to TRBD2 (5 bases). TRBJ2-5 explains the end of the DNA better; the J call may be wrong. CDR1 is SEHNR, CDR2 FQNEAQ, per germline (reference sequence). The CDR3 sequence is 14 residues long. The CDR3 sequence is CASSQLEAPETQYF. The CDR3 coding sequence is TGTGCCAGCAGCCAACTAGAGGCCCCAGAGACCCAGTACTTC.

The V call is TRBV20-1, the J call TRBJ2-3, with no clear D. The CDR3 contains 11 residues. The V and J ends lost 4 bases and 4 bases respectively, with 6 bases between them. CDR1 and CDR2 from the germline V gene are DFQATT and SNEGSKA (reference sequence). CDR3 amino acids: CSATFSDTQYF. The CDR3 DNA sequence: TGCAGTGCTACCTTTTCAGATACGCAGTATTTT.

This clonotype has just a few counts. The CDR3 loop reads CSVEPPAAQETQYF. CDR3 DNA sequence: TGCAGCGTTGAGCCCCCGGCAGCCCAAGAGACCCAGTACTTC. J is TRBJ2-5 and V is TRBV29-1; D is unclear. The CDR3 is 14 amino acids. Trimming removed 3 bases at V and 1 base at J, with 12 bases between. Germline V gives CDR1 SQVTM, CDR2 ANQGSEA.

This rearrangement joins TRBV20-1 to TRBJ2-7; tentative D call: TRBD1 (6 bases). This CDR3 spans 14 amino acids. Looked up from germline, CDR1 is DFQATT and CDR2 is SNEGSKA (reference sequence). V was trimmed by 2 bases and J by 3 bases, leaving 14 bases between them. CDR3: CSARKPGAGYEQYF. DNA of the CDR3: TGCAGTGCTAGAAAACCAGGGGCGGGCTACGAGCAGTACTTC.

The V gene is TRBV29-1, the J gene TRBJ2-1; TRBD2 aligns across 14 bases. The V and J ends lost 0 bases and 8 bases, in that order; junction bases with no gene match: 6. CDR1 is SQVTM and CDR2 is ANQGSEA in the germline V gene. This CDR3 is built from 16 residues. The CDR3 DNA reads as TGCAGCGTTGAAGAGGGGGGACTAGCGGGAGCATATGAGCAGTTCTTC. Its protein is CSVEEGGLAGAYEQFF.

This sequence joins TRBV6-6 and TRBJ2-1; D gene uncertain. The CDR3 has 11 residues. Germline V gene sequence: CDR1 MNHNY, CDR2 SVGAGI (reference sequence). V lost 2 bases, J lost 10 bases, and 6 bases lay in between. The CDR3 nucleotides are TGTGCCAGCAGTTACGGAGAGGAGCAGTTCTTC. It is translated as CASSYGEEQFF.

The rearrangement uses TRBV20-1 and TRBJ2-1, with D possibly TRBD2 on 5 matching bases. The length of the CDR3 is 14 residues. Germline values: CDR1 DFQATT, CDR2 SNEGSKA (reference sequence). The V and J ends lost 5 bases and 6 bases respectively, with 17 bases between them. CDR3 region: CSAVKPRDFNEQFF. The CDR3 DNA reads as TGCAGTGCTGTAAAACCACGGGATTTCAATGAGCAGTTCTTC.

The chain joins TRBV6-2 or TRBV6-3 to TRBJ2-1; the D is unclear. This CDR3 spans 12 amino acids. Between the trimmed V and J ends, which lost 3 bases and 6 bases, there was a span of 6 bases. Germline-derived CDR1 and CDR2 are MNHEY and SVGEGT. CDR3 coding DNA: TGTGCCAGCAGTTATAATTTCAATGAGCAGTTCTTC. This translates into CASSYNFNEQFF.

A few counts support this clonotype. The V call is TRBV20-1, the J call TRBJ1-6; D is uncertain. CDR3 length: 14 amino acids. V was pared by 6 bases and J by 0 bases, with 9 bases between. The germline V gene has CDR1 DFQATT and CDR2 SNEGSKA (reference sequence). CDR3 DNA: TGCAGTGCCTCGTCTAGCTCCTATAATTCACCCCTCCACTTT. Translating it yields CSASSSSYNSPLHF.

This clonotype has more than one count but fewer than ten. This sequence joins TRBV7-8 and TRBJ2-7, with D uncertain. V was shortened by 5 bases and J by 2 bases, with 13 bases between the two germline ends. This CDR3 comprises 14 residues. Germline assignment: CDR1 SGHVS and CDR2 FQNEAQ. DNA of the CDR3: TGTGCCAGCAGCGCTCCAGTGCTAGCCTACGAGCAGTACTTC. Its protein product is CASSAPVLAYEQYF. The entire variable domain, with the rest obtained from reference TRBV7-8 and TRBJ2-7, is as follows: GAGVSQSPRYKVAKRGQDVALRCDPISGHVSLFWYQQALGQGPEFLTYFQNEAQLDKSGLPSDRFFAERPEGSVSTLKIQRTQQEDSAVYLCASSAPVLAYEQYFGPGTRLTVT.

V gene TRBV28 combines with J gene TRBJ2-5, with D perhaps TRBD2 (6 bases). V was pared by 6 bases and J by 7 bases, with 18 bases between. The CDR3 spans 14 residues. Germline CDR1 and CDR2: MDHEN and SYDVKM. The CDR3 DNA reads TGTGCCAGCAGCCCGGGACTCTCATTGGGGACCCAGTACTTC. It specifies CASSPGLSLGTQYF.

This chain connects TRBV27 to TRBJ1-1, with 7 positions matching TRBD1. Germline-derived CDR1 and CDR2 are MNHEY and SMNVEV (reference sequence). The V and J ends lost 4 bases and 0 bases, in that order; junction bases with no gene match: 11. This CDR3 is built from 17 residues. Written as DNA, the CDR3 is TGTGCCAGCAGTTCCGCGCCCGGGACAGCCATGAACACTGAAGCTTTCTTT. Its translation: CASSSAPGTAMNTEAFF.

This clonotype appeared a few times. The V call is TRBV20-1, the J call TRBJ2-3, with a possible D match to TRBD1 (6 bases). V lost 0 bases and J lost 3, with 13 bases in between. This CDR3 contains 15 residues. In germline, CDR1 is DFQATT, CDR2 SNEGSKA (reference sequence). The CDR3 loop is CSARDHRGRTDTQYF. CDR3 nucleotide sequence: TGCAGTGCTAGAGATCATAGGGGGAGAACAGATACGCAGTATTTT.

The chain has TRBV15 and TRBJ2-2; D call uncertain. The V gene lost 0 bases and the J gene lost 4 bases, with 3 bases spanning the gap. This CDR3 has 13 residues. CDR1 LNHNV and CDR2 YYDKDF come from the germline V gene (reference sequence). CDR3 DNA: TGTGCCACCAGCAGAGAGCGCACCGGGGAGCTGTTTTTT. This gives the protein CATSRERTGELFF.

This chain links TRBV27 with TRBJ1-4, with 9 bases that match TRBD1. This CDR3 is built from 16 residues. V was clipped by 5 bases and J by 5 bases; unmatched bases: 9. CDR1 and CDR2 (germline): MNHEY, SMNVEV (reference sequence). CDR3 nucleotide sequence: TGTGCCAGCAGTAACGGACCCGGGACAGGGAATGAAAAACTGTTTTTT. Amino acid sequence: CASSNGPGTGNEKLFF.

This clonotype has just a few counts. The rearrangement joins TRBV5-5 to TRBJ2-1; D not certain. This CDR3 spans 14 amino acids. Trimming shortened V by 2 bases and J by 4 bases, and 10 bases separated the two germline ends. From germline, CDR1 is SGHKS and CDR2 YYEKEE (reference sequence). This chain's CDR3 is CASSLNRAYNEQFF. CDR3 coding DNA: TGTGCCAGCAGCTTAAACCGGGCTTACAATGAGCAGTTCTTC.